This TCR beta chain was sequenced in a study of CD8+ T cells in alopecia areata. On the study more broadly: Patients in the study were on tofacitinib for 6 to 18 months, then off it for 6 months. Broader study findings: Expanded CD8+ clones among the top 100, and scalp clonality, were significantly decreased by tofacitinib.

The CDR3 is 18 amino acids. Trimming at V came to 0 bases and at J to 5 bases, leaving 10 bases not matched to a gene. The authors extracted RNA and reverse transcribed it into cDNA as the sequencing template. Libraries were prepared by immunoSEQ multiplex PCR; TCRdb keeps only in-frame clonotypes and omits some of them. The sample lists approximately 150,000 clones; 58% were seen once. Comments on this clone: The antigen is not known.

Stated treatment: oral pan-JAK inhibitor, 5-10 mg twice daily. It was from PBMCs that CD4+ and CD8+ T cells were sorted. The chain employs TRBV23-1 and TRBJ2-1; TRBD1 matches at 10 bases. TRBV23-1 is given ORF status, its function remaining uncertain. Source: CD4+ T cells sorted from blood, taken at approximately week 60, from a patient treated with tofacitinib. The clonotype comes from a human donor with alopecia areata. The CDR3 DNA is TGCGCCAGCAGTCAATCCTTTCTGGGACAGGGGAAGGACAATGAGCAGTTCTTC. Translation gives CASSQSFLGQGKDNEQFF.